This paragraph reports one TCR beta chain. Its antigen remains unidentified. The data stem from a study of cytomegalovirus exposure and HLA in healthy donors. Germline V gene lookup returns CDR1 SGHDT and CDR2 YYEEEE. Trimming took off 3 bases at V and 4 bases at J, with 23 bases between the two ends. This CDR3 spans 19 amino acids. PCR amplification relied on 60 Vbeta primers (plus 13 Jbeta primers). The data were produced by immunoSEQ multiplex PCR, yet TCRdb's version contains in-frame clones alone and is incomplete. Its clone listing holds roughly 55,000 clones. Regarding the study as a whole: In a later analysis, TCR beta V- and J-gene trimming showed a link to a missense DCLRE1C variant.

The chain carries TRBV5-6 and TRBJ2-6, with D possibly matching TRBD2 (6 bases). The source is a man between 45 and 60 years old in good health and CMV-seropositive. Sequenced sample: PBMCs. The CDR3 DNA reads TGTGCCAGCAGCTGGACCTCTTCACCCGGGAGTTGGGGGGCCAACGTCCTGACTTTC. As protein: CASSWTSSPGSWGANVLTF.